Presented here are 26 T cell receptor beta chains from one specimen sequenced in a study of blood T cells in healthy people across ages. Sample-barcoded 5' priming and a J-beta primer mix drove a second PCR of roughly 6 to 12 cycles. From the 5' RACE reads, TCRdb called clonotypes with MiXCR, one entry per CDR3 protein. The top ten clones hold about 7.7% of a sample with some 1.5 million distinct CDR3 sequences, 28% of them seen once. Source material: blood. These receptors originate from a woman aged 30 to 39 in good health.

This clonotype showed up just a few times. One junction end does not reproduce the germline sequence, and a read error may be involved. The chain recombines TRBV7-2 with TRBJ1-6; D may be TRBD1 (6 bases). Germline-derived CDR1 and CDR2 are SGHTA and FQGNSA. The CDR3 extends over 13 amino acids. CDR3 region: CASTAGAESPPHF. CDR3 in DNA: TGTGCCAGTACAGCGGGGGCTGAGTCACCCCCCCACTTT.

In its sample, this clonotype was seen many times. The chain has TRBV7-9 and TRBJ1-2; no reliable D call. Trimming left V 5 bases short and J 6 bases short, with 16 bases between. CDR1 is SEHNR, CDR2 FQNEAQ, per germline (reference sequence). The CDR3 is made up of 14 amino acids. CDR3 sequence reads: CASSLESDVHGYTF. DNA for the CDR3: TGTGCCAGCAGCCTCGAATCGGACGTTCATGGCTACACCTTC.

This sequence joins TRBV24-1 and TRBJ2-1, with TRBD1 matching 9 bases. V dropped 5 bases and J dropped 5; count of bases not matched to a gene: 3. Germline-derived CDR1 and CDR2 are KGHDR and SFDVKD. This CDR3 has 14 amino acids. CDR3 DNA: TGTGCCACCAGTGGGCGGGACAGGGACAATGAGCAGTTCTTC. Protein product: CATSGRDRDNEQFF.

J is TRBJ2-3 and V is TRBV12-3 or TRBV12-4; D ambiguous. The CDR3 is made up of 16 amino acids. Trimming took off 0 bases at V and 8 bases at J, with 18 bases between the two ends. CDR3 protein: CASSLALSGRAVTQYF. For the CDR3, the DNA is TGTGCCAGCAGTTTAGCGCTATCGGGTAGGGCCGTTACGCAGTATTTT.

This clonotype was detected only a few times. V usage is TRBV30 and J usage is TRBJ2-3, with D possibly TRBD2 on 6 matching bases. This CDR3 has 18 amino acids. Germline CDR1 GTSNPN, CDR2 SVGIG (reference sequence). V dropped 2 bases and J dropped 4 bases, with 25 bases sitting between them. The CDR3 DNA reads TGTGCCTGGAGTCGCGGTAACCCAGCGGGCTCATCGTCAGATACGCAGTATTTT. Its translation: CAWSRGNPAGSSSDTQYF.

The gene calls are TRBV6-5 and TRBJ1-2; D may be TRBD1 (5 bases). The germline CDR1 and CDR2 sequences are MNHEY and SVGAGI. This CDR3 has 16 amino acids. The V end was cut by 2 bases, the J end by 2 bases, with 15 bases between. CDR3 nucleotide sequence: TGTGCCAGCAGTTACGGGGACGGACCAGGGAACTATGGCTACACCTTC. Its translation: CASSYGDGPGNYGYTF.

V and J are TRBV4-2 and TRBJ2-2, with D possibly being TRBD1 (6 bases). V was clipped by 0 bases and J by 1 base, with 12 bases between them. Germline lookup yields CDR1 LGHNA and CDR2 YNFKEQ. CDR3 length equals 17 residues. The CDR3 nucleotides read TGTGCCAGCAGCCAAGATTACAGGGCTTGGAACACCGGGGAGCTGTTTTTT. Translated, it gives CASSQDYRAWNTGELFF.

This clonotype was seen many times. The genes are TRBV5-1 and TRBJ1-2, with 7 bases aligning to TRBD1. Trimming cost V 2 bases and J 4 bases; bases outside gene matches: 8. This CDR3 contains 15 residues. CDR1 SGHRS and CDR2 YFSETQ come from the germline V gene. CDR3 amino acids: CASSFAGTESYGYTF. CDR3 nucleotide sequence: TGCGCCAGCAGCTTTGCCGGGACAGAGAGCTATGGCTACACCTTC.

This clonotype has ten or more counts. J is TRBJ1-2 and V is TRBV5-1; TRBD1 matches 7 bases. This CDR3 has 15 residues. J gave up 8 bases and V 4 bases, and 14 bases lay outside the gene matches. In germline, CDR1 is SGHRS, CDR2 YFSETQ. The CDR3 is CASSPNPGQAGGYTF. CDR3 DNA sequence: TGCGCCAGCAGCCCCAACCCTGGACAGGCGGGCGGCTACACCTTC.

This clonotype turned up a few times. This chain connects TRBV5-1 to TRBJ1-6; D remains unclear. V was shortened by 0 bases and J by 7 bases, with 11 bases between the two germline ends. The germline CDR1 and CDR2 sequences are SGHRS and YFSETQ. The CDR3 is 15 residues long. The CDR3 spells CASSLAAVNNSPLHF. CDR3 nucleotide sequence: TGCGCCAGCAGCTTGGCCGCGGTCAACAATTCACCCCTCCACTTT. Drawing the rest from reference TRBV5-1 and TRBJ1-6, the complete variable domain is KAGVTQTPRYLIKTRGQQVTLSCSPISGHRSVSWYQQTPGQGLQFLFEYFSETQRNKGNFPGRFSGRQFSNSRSEMNVSTLELGDSALYLCASSLAAVNNSPLHFGNGTRLTVT.

This clonotype has ten or more counts. The rearrangement links TRBV29-1 to TRBJ2-5; tentatively, D is TRBD2 (6 bases). Germline values: CDR1 SQVTM, CDR2 ANQGSEA. This CDR3 has 15 residues. V was cut by 4 bases and J by 4 bases, with 19 bases left in between. In DNA form, the CDR3 reads TGCAGCGTTGTAGGTCGGGGCGGGACCAGAGAGACCCAGTACTTC. Encoded protein: CSVVGRGGTRETQYF.

The genes are TRBV7-2 and TRBJ2-5, with D perhaps matching TRBD1 (7 bases). Germline-derived CDR1 and CDR2 are SGHTA and FQGNSA. The CDR3 is made up of 16 amino acids. Trimming stripped 5 bases from V and 7 bases from J, with 23 bases between. The CDR3 DNA reads as TGTGCCAGCAGCACCCTGGGAGGTTTCAGGGGGGTGACCCAGTACTTC. Its translation: CASSTLGGFRGVTQYF.

A few counts support this clonotype. One junction end does not reproduce the germline sequence, and a read error may be involved. The chain recombines TRBV12-3 or TRBV12-4 with TRBJ2-4; D remains unclear. The CDR3 loop spans 13 amino acids. The CDR3 nucleotides are TGTGCCCGCAGCGCCGCTCGGAGAAACATTCAGTACTTC. Translated: CARSAARRNIQYF.

This sequence joins TRBV9 and TRBJ2-1, with D tentatively TRBD1 (5 bases). Trimming took off 1 base at V and 3 bases at J, with 8 bases between the two ends. The CDR3 is made up of 14 amino acids. Germline assignment: CDR1 SGDLS and CDR2 YYNGEE. DNA of the CDR3: TGTGCCAGCAGCGTAAGTGACAGCTACAATGAGCAGTTCTTC. Translation: CASSVSDSYNEQFF.

The CDR3 coding sequence is TGCAGTGGGAGGGAAGGAGGGACTATCGAGCAGTACTTC. Translation gives CSGREGGTIEQYF. The rearrangement uses TRBV20-1 and TRBJ2-7, with 7 positions matching TRBD2. The CDR3 sequence is 13 residues long. Trimming took 7 bases from V and 6 from J; bases not matched to a gene: 12. Germline assignment: CDR1 DFQATT and CDR2 SNEGSKA (reference sequence).

Remarks on this clonotype: Since a much larger clone is just one base distant, this may be a read error. The V call is TRBV6-5, the J call TRBJ2-4, with D unclear. The CDR3 extends over 13 amino acids. Germline CDR1 is MNHEY and CDR2 is SVGAGI. CDR3 sequence: CANSYGYQNIQYF. The CDR3 DNA reads TGTGCCAACAGTTACGGGTACCAAAACATTCAGTACTTC.

V is TRBV6-6 and J is TRBJ2-5, with 8 nucleotides matching TRBD2. The germline gives CDR1 MNHNY, CDR2 SVGAGI (reference sequence). The CDR3 is made up of 13 amino acids. V was clipped by 8 bases and J by 11 bases; unmatched bases: 13. CDR3 DNA sequence: TGTGCCAGCCAAAGCGGGGGATTGAATGAGCAGTACTTC. It yields the protein CASQSGGLNEQYF.

This clonotype was counted between two and nine times. The V gene is TRBV20-1, the J gene TRBJ2-1; the D gene is possibly TRBD1 (6 bases). Trimming removed 3 bases from V and 5 bases from J, with 17 bases in between. CDR1 is DFQATT and CDR2 is SNEGSKA in the germline V gene (reference sequence). The CDR3 spans 15 residues. The CDR3 sequence: CSARGASGAHNEQFF. The CDR3 DNA sequence: TGCAGTGCTAGGGGGGCCTCCGGAGCCCACAATGAGCAGTTCTTC.

The J gene is TRBJ2-1, the V gene TRBV5-1; 10 bases fit TRBD2. Looked up from germline, CDR1 is SGHRS and CDR2 is YFSETQ. The CDR3 extends over 17 amino acids. With V trimmed by 0 bases and J by 5 bases, 8 bases remained unmatched. As DNA, the CDR3 is TGCGCCAGCAGCTTGGGGGTCTCTAGCGGGGGAAACAATGAGCAGTTCTTC. Its protein product is CASSLGVSSGGNNEQFF.

A few counts support this clonotype. The chain is built from TRBV4-2 and TRBJ2-1; D is unresolved. This CDR3 is built from 11 residues. V gave up 0 bases and J gave up 15 bases, with 9 bases separating them. Germline V gives CDR1 LGHNA, CDR2 YNFKEQ. CDR3 sequence reads: CASSQDSPPFF. The CDR3 nucleotides are TGTGCCAGCAGCCAAGATTCCCCCCCGTTCTTC.

The chain joins TRBV6-2 or TRBV6-3 to TRBJ2-4; D is ambiguous. The CDR3 covers 15 residues. The ends were cut back, 0 bases at V and 8 bases at J, with 14 bases in the middle. Per germline, CDR1 MNHEY and CDR2 SVGEGT. CDR3 nucleotide sequence: TGTGCCAGCAGTTACTCGGCAGCAAGAGGAGACATTCAGTACTTC. It codes for CASSYSAARGDIQYF.

The V and J genes are TRBV27 and TRBJ1-2, with a weak D call TRBD1 (6 bases). Germline lookup yields CDR1 MNHEY and CDR2 SMNVEV (reference sequence). There are 13 residues in the CDR3. Trimming removed 5 bases at V and 8 bases at J, with 15 bases between. CDR3 amino acids: CASSQTGWNGYTF. In DNA form, the CDR3 reads TGTGCCAGCAGTCAAACAGGGTGGAACGGCTACACCTTC.

In its sample, this clonotype was seen a few times. The genes are TRBV28 and TRBJ1-1, with D tentatively TRBD1 (6 bases). The V gene's germline CDR1 is MDHEN and CDR2 SYDVKM. The CDR3 is 17 residues long. Trimming took 4 bases from V and 4 from J, leaving 22 bases between them. CDR3 in amino acids: CASSSLLGGGRGTEAFF. The CDR3 DNA is TGTGCCAGCAGTTCGCTTCTTGGGGGCGGTCGGGGCACTGAAGCTTTCTTT.

This chain joins TRBV21-1 and TRBJ2-5; no DNA check was done on the table's D call, TRBD2. TRBV21-1 is designated a pseudogene. The CDR3 has 14 amino acids. The CDR3 DNA is TGTGCCGGCAGCACTCGGGCGGGAAAAGGGACCCAGTACTTC. Its translation: CAGSTRAGKGTQYF.

In this sample, this clonotype turned up a few times. A read error may account for a junction end that differs from germline. The J gene is TRBJ1-4, the V gene TRBV29-1; no clear D. This CDR3 is 13 amino acids long. Looked up from germline, CDR1 is SQVTM and CDR2 is ANQGSEA. The CDR3 coding sequence is TGCAGCGTTGGGGCCGGCCGGGATGAAAAACCGTTTTTT. It translates to CSVGAGRDEKPFF.

The chain links TRBV28 to TRBJ2-3; D call uncertain. Trimming took off 6 bases at V and 6 bases at J, with 19 bases between the two ends. Germline V gene data show CDR1 as MDHEN and CDR2 as SYDVKM. This CDR3 has 15 residues. The CDR3 DNA sequence: TGTGCCAGCAGCACCCCTAACTCTGCAAGGGATACGCAGTATTTT. Protein product: CASSTPNSARDTQYF.